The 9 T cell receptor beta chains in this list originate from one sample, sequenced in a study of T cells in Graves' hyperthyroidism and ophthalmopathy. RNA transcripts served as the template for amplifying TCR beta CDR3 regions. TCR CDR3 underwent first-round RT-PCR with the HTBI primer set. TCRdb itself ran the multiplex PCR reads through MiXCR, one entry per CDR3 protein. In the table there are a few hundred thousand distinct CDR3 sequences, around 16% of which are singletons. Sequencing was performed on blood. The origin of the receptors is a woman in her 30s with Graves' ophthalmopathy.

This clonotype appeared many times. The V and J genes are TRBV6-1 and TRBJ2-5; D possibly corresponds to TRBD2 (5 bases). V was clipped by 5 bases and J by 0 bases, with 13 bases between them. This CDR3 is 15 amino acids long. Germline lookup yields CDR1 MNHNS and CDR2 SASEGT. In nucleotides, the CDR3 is TGTGCCAGCAGTCTGGACTCTATGTACCAAGAGACCCAGTACTTC. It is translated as CASSLDSMYQETQYF.

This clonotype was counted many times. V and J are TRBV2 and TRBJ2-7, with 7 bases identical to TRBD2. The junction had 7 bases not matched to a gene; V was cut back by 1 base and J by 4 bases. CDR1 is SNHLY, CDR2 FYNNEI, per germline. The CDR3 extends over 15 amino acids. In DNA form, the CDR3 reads TGTGCCAGCAGTGAAGAGGAGGGAGGGCAATACGAGCAGTACTTC. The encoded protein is CASSEEEGGQYEQYF.

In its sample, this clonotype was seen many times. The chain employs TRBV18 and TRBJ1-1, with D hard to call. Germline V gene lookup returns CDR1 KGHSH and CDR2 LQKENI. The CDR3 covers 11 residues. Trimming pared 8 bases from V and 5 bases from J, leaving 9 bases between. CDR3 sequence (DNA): TGTGCCAGCGCAGGAGGGACTGAAGCTTTCTTT. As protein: CASAGGTEAFF.

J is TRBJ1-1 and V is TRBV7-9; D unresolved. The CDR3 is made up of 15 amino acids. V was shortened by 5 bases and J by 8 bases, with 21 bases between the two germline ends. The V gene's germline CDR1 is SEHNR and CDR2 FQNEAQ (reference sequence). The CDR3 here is CASSPLEGGNYEAFF. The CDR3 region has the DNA TGTGCCAGCAGCCCACTAGAGGGTGGGAATTACGAAGCTTTCTTT. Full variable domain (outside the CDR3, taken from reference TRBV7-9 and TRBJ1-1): DTGVSQNPRHKITKRGQNVTFRCDPISEHNRLYWYRQTLGQGPEFLTYFQNEAQLEKSRLLSDRFSAERPKGSFSTLEIQRTEQGDSAMYLCASSPLEGGNYEAFFGQGTRLTVV.

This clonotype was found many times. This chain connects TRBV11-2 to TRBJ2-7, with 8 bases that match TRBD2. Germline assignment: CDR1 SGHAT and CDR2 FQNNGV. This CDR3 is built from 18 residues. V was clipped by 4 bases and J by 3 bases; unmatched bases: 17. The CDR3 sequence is CASSSIRSRGVNYYEQYF. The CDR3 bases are TGTGCCAGCAGCTCCATACGATCGCGGGGGGTGAACTACTACGAGCAGTACTTC. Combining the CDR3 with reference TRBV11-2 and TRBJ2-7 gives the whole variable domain EAGVAQSPRYKIIEKRQSVAFWCNPISGHATLYWYQQILGQGPKLLIQFQNNGVVDDSQLPKDRFSAERLKGVDSTLKIQPAKLEDSAVYLCASSSIRSRGVNYYEQYFGPGTRLTVT.

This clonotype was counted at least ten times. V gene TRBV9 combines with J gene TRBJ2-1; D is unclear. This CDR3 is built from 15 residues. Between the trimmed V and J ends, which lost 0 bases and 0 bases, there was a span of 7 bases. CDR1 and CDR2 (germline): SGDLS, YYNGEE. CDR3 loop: CASSVGPVSYNEQFF. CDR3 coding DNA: TGTGCCAGCAGCGTAGGACCGGTCTCCTACAATGAGCAGTTCTTC. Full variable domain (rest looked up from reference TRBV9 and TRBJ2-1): DSGVTQTPKHLITATGQRVTLRCSPRSGDLSVYWYQQSLDQGLQFLIQYYNGEERAKGNILERFSAQQFPDLHSELNLSSLELGDSALYFCASSVGPVSYNEQFFGPGTRLTVL.

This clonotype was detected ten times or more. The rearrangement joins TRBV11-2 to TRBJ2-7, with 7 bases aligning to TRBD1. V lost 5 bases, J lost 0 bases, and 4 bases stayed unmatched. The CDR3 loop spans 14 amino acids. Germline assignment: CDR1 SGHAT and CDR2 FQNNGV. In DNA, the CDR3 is TGTGCCAGCAGCGCCACAGGGGTCTCCTACGAGCAGTACTTC. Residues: CASSATGVSYEQYF.

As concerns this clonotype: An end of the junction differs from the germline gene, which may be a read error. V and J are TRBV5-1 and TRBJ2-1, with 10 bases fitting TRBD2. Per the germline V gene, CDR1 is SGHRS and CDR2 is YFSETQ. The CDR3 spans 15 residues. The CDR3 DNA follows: TGTGCCAGCAGCTTTCCGGGACTAGCGCACAATGAGCAGTTCTTC. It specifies CASSFPGLAHNEQFF.

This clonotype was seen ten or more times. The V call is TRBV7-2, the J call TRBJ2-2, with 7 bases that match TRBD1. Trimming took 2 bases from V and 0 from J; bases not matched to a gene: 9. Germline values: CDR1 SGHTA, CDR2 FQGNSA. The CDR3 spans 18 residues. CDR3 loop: CASSLRYGQGANTGELFF. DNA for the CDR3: TGTGCCAGCAGCTTACGTTATGGGCAGGGGGCGAACACCGGGGAGCTGTTTTTT.